One sample yielded the 21 T cell receptor beta chains listed below, sequenced in a study of naive and memory T cell subsets. An equimolar mix of two oligonucleotides served as the beta constant-region primer for TRBC1 and TRBC2. Four rounds of PCR amplified the ligated cDNA using nested alpha and beta constant-region primers plus SP2. TCRdb fed the UMI-ligation and nested PCR reads into MiXCR, producing one record per CDR3 protein. The sample includes over 8,500 distinct CDR3 sequences, less than 7% of them seen just once. Sequencing input: CD4+ TEMRA cells from blood. Subset reported: effector memory re-expressing CD45RA, CD45RA+ CD27-. The receptors originated from a human donor in good health.

Details on this clonotype: A much larger clone is a single base away; this may be a read error. V usage is TRBV10-3 and J usage is TRBJ2-7, with D possibly TRBD1 on 6 matching bases. Germline assignment: CDR1 ENHRY and CDR2 SYGVKD. The CDR3 extends over 12 amino acids. The CDR3 sequence is CVISLGALEQYF. The CDR3 bases are TGTGTCATCAGCCTGGGGGCCCTCGAGCAGTACTTC.

In its sample, this clonotype was seen many times. This chain uses TRBV20-1 with TRBJ2-7, with D perhaps matching TRBD1 (5 bases). Germline V gives CDR1 DFQATT, CDR2 SNEGSKA (reference sequence). V lost 0 bases, J lost 2 bases, and 14 bases lay in between. This CDR3 is 15 amino acids long. Written as DNA, the CDR3 is TGCAGTGCTAGAGATTTGGGGCTTCCTACCTACGAGCAGTACTTC. Translation: CSARDLGLPTYEQYF.

This clonotype was observed many times. The rearrangement links TRBV7-2 to TRBJ1-4; weak D call: TRBD1 (5 bases). The CDR3 covers 15 residues. The V end was cut by 5 bases, the J end by 8 bases, with 18 bases between. Germline CDR1 SGHTA, CDR2 FQGNSA. CDR3 loop: CASSVGSGLGEKLFF. The CDR3 DNA is TGTGCCAGCAGCGTAGGGTCAGGGTTAGGCGAAAAACTGTTTTTT.

This clonotype was recorded many times. The chain is built from TRBV6-5 and TRBJ2-3; the match to TRBD2 covers 7 bases. J gave up 2 bases and V 6 bases, and 11 bases lay outside the gene matches. Germline loops: CDR1 MNHEY, CDR2 SVGAGI. CDR3 size: 16 residues. Here the CDR3 DNA reads TGTGCCAGCAGCCCGAACACGGGGGGATTCACAGATACGCAGTATTTT. This translates into CASSPNTGGFTDTQYF.

This clonotype was detected ten times or more. The chain has TRBV3-1 and TRBJ1-1, with 8 bases matching TRBD1. This CDR3 spans 13 amino acids. Germline CDR1 reads LGHDT; CDR2 reads YNNKEL (reference sequence). V lost 7 bases and J lost 4; bases outside the gene matches: 5. CDR3 in DNA: TGTGCCAGCACCATAGACAGGGGCACTGAAGCTTTCTTT. It encodes CASTIDRGTEAFF.

This clonotype was counted ten times or more. This sequence joins TRBV12-3 or TRBV12-4 and TRBJ2-1, with TRBD2 identical over 13 bases. J gave up 7 bases and V 5 bases, and 2 bases lay outside the gene matches. CDR3 size: 14 residues. The CDR3 loop is CASSPGLAGNEQFF. The CDR3 DNA sequence: TGTGCCAGCAGTCCGGGACTAGCGGGAAATGAGCAGTTCTTC.

This clonotype has a count of ten or more. The genes are TRBV25-1 and TRBJ1-2; D remains ambiguous. This CDR3 spans 17 amino acids. V was trimmed by 5 bases and J by 4 bases, leaving 23 bases between them. CDR1 MGHDK and CDR2 SYGVNS come from the germline V gene. CDR3 sequence reads: CASSPSDGAVVPYGYTF. DNA of the CDR3: TGTGCCAGCAGTCCCTCCGACGGCGCGGTGGTTCCCTATGGCTACACCTTC.

This clonotype showed up many times. This chain connects TRBV28 to TRBJ2-1; 7 nucleotides align to TRBD2. V lost 3 bases to trimming and J lost 4 bases; unmatched junction nucleotides: 15. The CDR3 length is 18 residues. The germline gives CDR1 MDHEN, CDR2 SYDVKM. The CDR3 reads CASSFVSSGKYNYNEQFF. The CDR3 DNA follows: TGTGCCAGCAGTTTCGTATCCAGCGGGAAATATAATTACAATGAGCAGTTCTTC.

The sample holds many counts of this clonotype. The chain couples TRBV28 to TRBJ2-1, with 7 bases matching TRBD1. J gave up 10 bases and V 7 bases, and 4 bases lay outside the gene matches. The CDR3 has 11 residues. Germline V gene data show CDR1 as MDHEN and CDR2 as SYDVKM. CDR3 region: CASNSRGEQFF. The DNA for the CDR3 is TGTGCCAGCAATAGCAGGGGGGAGCAGTTCTTC.

This clonotype has only a few counts. The chain couples TRBV7-9 to TRBJ2-3; either TRBD1 or TRBD2 may fit D (5 bases each). Germline V gives CDR1 SEHNR, CDR2 FQNEAQ (reference sequence). Trimming removed 5 bases from V and 7 bases from J, with 19 bases in between. The CDR3 length is 15 residues. CDR3 sequence reads: CASSLRGASFNTQYF. The CDR3 DNA reads as TGTGCCAGCAGCCTTCGAGGGGCCTCCTTCAATACGCAGTATTTT.

The rearrangement links TRBV7-9 to TRBJ1-3, with a tentative D call TRBD1 (5 bases). Germline V lookup: CDR1 SEHNR, CDR2 FQNEAQ (reference sequence). This CDR3 has 17 amino acids. Trimming took off 5 bases at V and 0 bases at J, with 17 bases between the two ends. The CDR3 DNA reads TGTGCCAGCAGCCCTAGGGGCGGGGGAAACTCTGGAAACACCATATATTTT. Amino acid sequence: CASSPRGGGNSGNTIYF.

The chain employs TRBV18 and TRBJ2-3, with no clear D. The germline V gene has CDR1 KGHSH and CDR2 LQKENI. V lost 2 bases, J lost 0 bases, and 15 bases lay in between. This CDR3 has 17 residues. Here the CDR3 DNA reads TGTGCCAGCTCACCAATCGTCTTGGCGAAAAGCACAGATACGCAGTATTTT. This gives the protein CASSPIVLAKSTDTQYF.

This clonotype was seen at least ten times. V and J are TRBV3-1 and TRBJ2-1, with D perhaps matching TRBD2 (6 bases). This CDR3 has 17 amino acids. In germline, CDR1 is LGHDT, CDR2 YNNKEL (reference sequence). The V gene lost 2 bases and the J gene lost 5 bases, with 19 bases spanning the gap. The chain's CDR3 is CASSQSALSGSHNEQFF. In DNA form, the CDR3 reads TGTGCCAGCAGCCAATCTGCCCTTAGCGGTTCTCACAATGAGCAGTTCTTC.

Concerning this clonotype itself: Since a much larger clone is just one base distant, this may be a read error. DNA of the CDR3: TGTGCCAGCAGGCGCCCAGGGATCCGCGACGGTGGCTACAACTTC. It yields the protein CASRRPGIRDGGYNF. The V and J genes are TRBV5-6 and TRBJ1-2; a weak D match, TRBD1 (5 bases). Per germline, CDR1 SGHDT and CDR2 YYEEEE. The CDR3 extends over 15 amino acids.

This clonotype was found many times. The chain recombines TRBV5-4 with TRBJ2-3, with TRBD2 as a possible D gene (6 bases). CDR1 is SGHNT and CDR2 is YYREEE in the germline V gene (reference sequence). The CDR3 has 15 amino acids. V was cut by 0 bases and J by 6 bases, with 14 bases left in between. CDR3 loop: CASSLGGTRRDTQYF. The CDR3 DNA reads as TGTGCCAGCAGCTTGGGCGGGACCCGGAGGGATACGCAGTATTTT.

This clonotype occurred many times. J is TRBJ2-1 and V is TRBV7-8; maybe TRBD2 (5 bases). V dropped 0 bases and J dropped 6 bases, with 15 bases sitting between them. Germline-derived CDR1 and CDR2 are SGHVS and FQNEAQ. The length of the CDR3 is 16 residues. The CDR3: CASSLALRVPGNEQFF. For the CDR3, the DNA is TGTGCCAGCAGCTTAGCGCTGCGGGTTCCGGGCAATGAGCAGTTCTTC.

This clonotype was seen many times. V gene TRBV20-1 combines with J gene TRBJ2-2; D is unresolved. V gave up 0 bases and J gave up 9 bases, with 11 bases separating them. This CDR3 is built from 13 residues. The germline V gene encodes CDR1 DFQATT and CDR2 SNEGSKA (reference sequence). CDR3 sequence reads: CSARDRAPRELFF. The CDR3 DNA sequence: TGCAGTGCTAGAGATCGGGCCCCACGGGAGCTGTTTTTT.

This clonotype was counted many times. The rearrangement links TRBV19 to TRBJ1-2, with D unclear. The CDR3 runs to 15 residues. V was trimmed by 1 base and J by 2 bases, leaving 11 bases between them. The germline gives CDR1 LNHDA, CDR2 SQIVND (reference sequence). CDR3 coding DNA: TGTGCCAGTAGTATAGCGGGGATTTGGAACTATGGCTACACCTTC. It specifies CASSIAGIWNYGYTF.

This rearrangement joins TRBV28 to TRBJ1-1; weak D call: TRBD1 (6 bases). This CDR3 contains 12 residues. V lost 3 bases, J lost 7 bases, and 9 bases lay in between. CDR1 is MDHEN and CDR2 is SYDVKM in the germline V gene. The CDR3 sequence: CASSFRQVEAFF. In DNA form, the CDR3 reads TGTGCCAGCAGTTTCCGACAGGTTGAAGCTTTCTTT.

This clonotype has just a few counts. The CDR3 is CSVEDYSGGVFSGTDTQYF. CDR3 bases: TGCAGCGTTGAAGATTATAGCGGGGGGGTTTTCTCTGGCACAGATACGCAGTATTTT. The V call is TRBV29-1, the J call TRBJ2-3, with TRBD2 identical over 11 bases. Germline-derived CDR1 and CDR2 are SQVTM and ANQGSEA. After removal of 0 bases from V and 1 base from J, the junction contained 12 bases not matched to a gene. This CDR3 spans 19 amino acids.

This clonotype was seen only a few times. The gene calls are TRBV6-2 or TRBV6-3 and TRBJ2-1; 12 bases are shared with TRBD2. Germline CDR1 reads MNHEY; CDR2 reads SVGEGT. Trimming cost V 0 bases and J 10 bases; bases outside gene matches: 4. This CDR3 is built from 15 residues. The CDR3 loop reads CASSYSGLAGREQFF. In DNA, the CDR3 is TGTGCCAGCAGTTACTCGGGACTAGCGGGTCGGGAGCAGTTCTTC.